This TCR beta chain derives from a study of cytomegalovirus exposure and HLA in healthy donors. Germline V CDR1 and CDR2: SGDLS, YYNGEE. Trimming left V 1 base short and J 4 bases short, with 11 bases between. The CDR3 covers 14 residues. Study outcomes and limitations: Several of the most significant clusters appeared linked to common viral pathogens, based on a later analysis. Later analysis identified some 16,000 TCR beta sequences associated with HLA alleles, using a false discovery rate threshold of 0.05. Sequencing depth across donors, presence/absence analyses assumed, was roughly uniform. Sequencing likely caused a cluster of highly shared sequence variants.

Comment on this clone: Its antigen is unknown.

Researchers ran the PCR with 60 Vbeta and 13 Jbeta primers. Sequencing used immunoSEQ multiplex PCR; TCRdb keeps in-frame clones, though not all of them. Of roughly 120,000 clones in the sample, about 66% were seen once. The sequence was collected from a man aged 25-40 years in good health and CMV-seropositive. This chain links TRBV9 with TRBJ1-1, with TRBD1 as a possible D gene (6 bases). Sequencing was performed on PBMCs. The CDR3 sequence is CASSVQGMGTEAFF. The CDR3 nucleotides are TGTGCCAGCAGCGTACAGGGGATGGGCACTGAAGCTTTCTTT.